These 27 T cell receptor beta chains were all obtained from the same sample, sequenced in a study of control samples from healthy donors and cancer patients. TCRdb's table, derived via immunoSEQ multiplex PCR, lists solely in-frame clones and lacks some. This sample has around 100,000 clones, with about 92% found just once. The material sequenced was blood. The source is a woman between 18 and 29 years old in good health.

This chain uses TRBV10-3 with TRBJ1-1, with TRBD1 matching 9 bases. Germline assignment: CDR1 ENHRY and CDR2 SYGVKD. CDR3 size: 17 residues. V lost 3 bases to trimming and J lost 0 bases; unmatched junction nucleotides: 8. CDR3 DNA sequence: TGTGCCATCAGTGATGACTGGACAGGGGTTGTGAACACTGAAGCTTTCTTT. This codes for CAISDDWTGVVNTEAFF.

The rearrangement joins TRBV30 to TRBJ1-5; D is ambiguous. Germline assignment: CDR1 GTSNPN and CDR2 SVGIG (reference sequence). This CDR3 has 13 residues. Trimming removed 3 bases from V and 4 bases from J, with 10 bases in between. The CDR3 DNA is TGTGCCTGGAGCGGGCAGGATAATCAGCCCCAGCATTTT. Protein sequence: CAWSGQDNQPQHF. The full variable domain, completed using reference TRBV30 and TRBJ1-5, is SQTIHQWPATLVQPVGSPLSLECTVEGTSNPNLYWYRQAAGRGLQLLFYSVGIGQISSEVPQNLSASRPQDRQFILSSKKLLLSDSGFYLCAWSGQDNQPQHFGDGTRLSIL.

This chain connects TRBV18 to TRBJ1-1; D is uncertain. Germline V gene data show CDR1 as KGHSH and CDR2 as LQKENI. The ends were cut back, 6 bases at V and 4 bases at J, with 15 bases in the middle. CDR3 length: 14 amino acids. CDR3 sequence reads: CASSYKYDGTEAFF. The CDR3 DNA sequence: TGTGCCAGCTCTTACAAGTATGATGGCACTGAAGCTTTCTTT. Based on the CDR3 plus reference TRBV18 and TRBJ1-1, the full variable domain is NAGVMQNPRHLVRRRGQEARLRCSPMKGHSHVYWYRQLPEEGLKFMVYLQKENIIDESGMPKERFSAEFPKEGPSILRIQQVVRGDSAAYFCASSYKYDGTEAFFGQGTRLTVV.

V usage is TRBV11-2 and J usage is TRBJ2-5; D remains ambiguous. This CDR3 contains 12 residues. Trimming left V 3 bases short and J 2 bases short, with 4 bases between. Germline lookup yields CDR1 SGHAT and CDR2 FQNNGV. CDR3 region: CASSFYQETQYF. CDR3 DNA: TGTGCCAGCAGCTTTTATCAAGAGACCCAGTACTTC. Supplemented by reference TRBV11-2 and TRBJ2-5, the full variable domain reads EAGVAQSPRYKIIEKRQSVAFWCNPISGHATLYWYQQILGQGPKLLIQFQNNGVVDDSQLPKDRFSAERLKGVDSTLKIQPAKLEDSAVYLCASSFYQETQYFGPGTRLLVL.

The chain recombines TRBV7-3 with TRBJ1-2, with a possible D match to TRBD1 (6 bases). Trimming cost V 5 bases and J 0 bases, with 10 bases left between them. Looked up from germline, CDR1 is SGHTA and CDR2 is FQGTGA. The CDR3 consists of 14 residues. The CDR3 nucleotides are TGTGCCAGCAGCCCGGACAGCGCTAACTATGGCTACACCTTC. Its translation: CASSPDSANYGYTF.

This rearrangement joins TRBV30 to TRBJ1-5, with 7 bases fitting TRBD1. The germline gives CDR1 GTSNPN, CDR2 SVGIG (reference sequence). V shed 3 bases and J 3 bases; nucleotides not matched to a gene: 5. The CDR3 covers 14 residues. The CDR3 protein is CAWSLGTDNQPQHF. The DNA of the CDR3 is TGTGCCTGGAGCCTTGGGACAGACAATCAGCCCCAGCATTTT.

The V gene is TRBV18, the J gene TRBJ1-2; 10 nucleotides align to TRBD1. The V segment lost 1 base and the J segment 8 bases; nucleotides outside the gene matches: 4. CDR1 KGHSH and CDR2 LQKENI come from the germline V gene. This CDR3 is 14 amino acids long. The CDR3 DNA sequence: TGTGCCAGCTCACCACGCTGGGACAGGGGCGGCTACACCTTC. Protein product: CASSPRWDRGGYTF.

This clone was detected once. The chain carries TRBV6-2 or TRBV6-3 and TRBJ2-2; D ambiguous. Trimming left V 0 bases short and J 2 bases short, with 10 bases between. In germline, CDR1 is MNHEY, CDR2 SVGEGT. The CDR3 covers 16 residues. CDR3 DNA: TGTGCCAGCAGTTACTCGAACCACCTCAACACCGGGGAGCTGTTTTTT. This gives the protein CASSYSNHLNTGELFF.

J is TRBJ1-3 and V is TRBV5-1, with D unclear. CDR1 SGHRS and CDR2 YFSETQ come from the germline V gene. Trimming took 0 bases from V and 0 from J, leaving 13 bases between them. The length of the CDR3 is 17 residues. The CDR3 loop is CASSLGGNQASGNTIYF. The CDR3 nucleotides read TGCGCCAGCAGCTTGGGTGGCAATCAAGCCTCTGGAAACACCATATATTTT.

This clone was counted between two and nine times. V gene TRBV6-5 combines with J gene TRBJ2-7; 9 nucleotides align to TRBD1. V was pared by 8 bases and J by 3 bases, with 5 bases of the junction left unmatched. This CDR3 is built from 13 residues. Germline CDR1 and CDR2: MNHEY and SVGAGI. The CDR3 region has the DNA TGTGCCAGCCACCGGGGACAGGGCTACGAGCAGTACTTC. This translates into CASHRGQGYEQYF.

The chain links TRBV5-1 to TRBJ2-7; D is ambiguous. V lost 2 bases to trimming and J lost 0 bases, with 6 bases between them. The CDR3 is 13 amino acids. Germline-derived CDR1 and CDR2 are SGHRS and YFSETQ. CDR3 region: CASSLQSSYEQYF. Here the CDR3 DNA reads TGCGCCAGCAGCTTACAGAGCTCCTACGAGCAGTACTTC.

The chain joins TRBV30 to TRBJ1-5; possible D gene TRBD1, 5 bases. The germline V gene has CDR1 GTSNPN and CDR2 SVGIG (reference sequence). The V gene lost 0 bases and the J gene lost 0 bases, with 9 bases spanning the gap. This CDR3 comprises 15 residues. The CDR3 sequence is CAWSVGGASNQPQHF. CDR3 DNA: TGTGCCTGGAGTGTAGGTGGGGCTAGCAATCAGCCCCAGCATTTT.

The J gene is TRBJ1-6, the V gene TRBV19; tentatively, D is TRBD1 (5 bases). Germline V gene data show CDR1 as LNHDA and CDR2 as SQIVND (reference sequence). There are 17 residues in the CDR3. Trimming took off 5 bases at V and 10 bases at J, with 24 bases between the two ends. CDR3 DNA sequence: TGTGCCAGTAGTCTTCCGGGGGGACCCCCTCAGGAGTCACCCCTCCACTTT. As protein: CASSLPGGPPQESPLHF.

The CDR3 is CASSQEAGRSGANVLTF. The CDR3 DNA sequence: TGCGCCAGCAGCCAAGAAGCAGGACGCTCTGGGGCCAACGTCCTGACTTTC. V gene TRBV4-1 combines with J gene TRBJ2-6, with no clear D. Germline CDR1 reads MGHRA; CDR2 reads YSYEKL. V shed 0 bases and J shed 0 bases, with 9 bases lying between them. The CDR3 consists of 17 residues.

DNA for the CDR3: TGTGCCAGTAGCGGGATCGGCACCGGGGAGCTGTTTTTT. Protein: CASSGIGTGELFF. The rearrangement links TRBV19 to TRBJ2-2; tentative D call: TRBD2 (5 bases). Germline CDR1 and CDR2: LNHDA and SQIVND (reference sequence). Deletions cut 6 bases from V and 4 bases from J, with 9 bases between. This CDR3 is built from 13 residues.

The CDR3 DNA sequence: TGTGCCAGCAGTCAAGGGCGGTGGACTAGCGGGGGTACCTACAATGAGCAGTTCTTC. As protein: CASSQGRWTSGGTYNEQFF. V and J are TRBV6-2 or TRBV6-3 and TRBJ2-1; TRBD2 matches 13 bases. Germline lookup yields CDR1 MNHEY and CDR2 SVGEGT. V dropped 5 bases and J dropped 2; count of bases not matched to a gene: 12. There are 19 residues in the CDR3.

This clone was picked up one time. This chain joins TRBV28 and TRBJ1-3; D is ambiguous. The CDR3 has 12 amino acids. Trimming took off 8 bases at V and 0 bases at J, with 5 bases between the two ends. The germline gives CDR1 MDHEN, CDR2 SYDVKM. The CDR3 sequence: CASHSSGNTIYF. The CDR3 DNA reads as TGTGCCAGCCACAGCTCTGGAAACACCATATATTTT.

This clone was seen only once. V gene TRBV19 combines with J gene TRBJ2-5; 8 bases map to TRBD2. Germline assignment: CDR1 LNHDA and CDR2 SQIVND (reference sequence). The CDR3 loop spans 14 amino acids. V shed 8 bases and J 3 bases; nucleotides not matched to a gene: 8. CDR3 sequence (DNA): TGTGCCAGTTCAGCCTTTAGCGGGGAAGAGACCCAGTACTTC. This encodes CASSAFSGEETQYF.

The CDR3 coding sequence is TGTGCCAGCAGCTTAGCAGGGGTCGGCAATCAGCCCCAGCATTTT. Its protein is CASSLAGVGNQPQHF. The rearrangement links TRBV7-9 to TRBJ1-5, with a possible D match to TRBD1 (5 bases). Trimming took off 0 bases at V and 2 bases at J, with 8 bases between the two ends. Germline CDR1 reads SEHNR; CDR2 reads FQNEAQ (reference sequence). There are 15 residues in the CDR3.

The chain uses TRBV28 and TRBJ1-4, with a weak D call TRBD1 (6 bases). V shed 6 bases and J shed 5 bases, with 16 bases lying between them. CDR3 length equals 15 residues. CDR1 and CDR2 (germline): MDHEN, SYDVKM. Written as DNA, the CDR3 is TGTGCCAGCAGACCAAGGGGGACATACAATGAAAAACTGTTTTTT. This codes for CASRPRGTYNEKLFF.

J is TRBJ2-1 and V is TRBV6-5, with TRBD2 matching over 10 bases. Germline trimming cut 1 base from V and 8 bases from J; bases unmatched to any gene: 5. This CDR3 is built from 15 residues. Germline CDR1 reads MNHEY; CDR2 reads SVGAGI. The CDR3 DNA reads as TGTGCCAGCAGTTACTTGTCTAGCGGGGGCTATGAGCAGTTCTTC. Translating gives CASSYLSSGGYEQFF.

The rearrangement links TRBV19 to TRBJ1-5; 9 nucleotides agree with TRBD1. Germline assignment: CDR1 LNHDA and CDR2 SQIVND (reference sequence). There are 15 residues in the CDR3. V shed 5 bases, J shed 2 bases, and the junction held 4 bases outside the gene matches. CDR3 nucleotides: TGTGCCAGTAGTCCAGGGGACAGGGGCAATCAGCCCCAGCATTTT. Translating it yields CASSPGDRGNQPQHF.

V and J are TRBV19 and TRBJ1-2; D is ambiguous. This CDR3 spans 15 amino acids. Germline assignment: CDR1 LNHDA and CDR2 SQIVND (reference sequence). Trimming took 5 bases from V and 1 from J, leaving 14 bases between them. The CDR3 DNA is TGTGCCAGTAGTTCCACAGCGTCTTTTAACTATGGCTACACCTTC. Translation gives CASSSTASFNYGYTF.

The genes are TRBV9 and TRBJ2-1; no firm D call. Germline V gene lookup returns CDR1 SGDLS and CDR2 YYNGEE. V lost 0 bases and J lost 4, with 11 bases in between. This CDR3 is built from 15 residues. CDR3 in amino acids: CASSVGALPYNEQFF. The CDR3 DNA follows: TGTGCCAGCAGCGTAGGGGCACTTCCTTACAATGAGCAGTTCTTC.

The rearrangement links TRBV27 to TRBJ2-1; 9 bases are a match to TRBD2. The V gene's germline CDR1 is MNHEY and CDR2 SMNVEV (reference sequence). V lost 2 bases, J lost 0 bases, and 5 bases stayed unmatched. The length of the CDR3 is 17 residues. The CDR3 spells CASSLLGGRGSYNEQFF. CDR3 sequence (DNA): TGTGCCAGCAGTTTACTGGGCGGGAGGGGCTCCTACAATGAGCAGTTCTTC.

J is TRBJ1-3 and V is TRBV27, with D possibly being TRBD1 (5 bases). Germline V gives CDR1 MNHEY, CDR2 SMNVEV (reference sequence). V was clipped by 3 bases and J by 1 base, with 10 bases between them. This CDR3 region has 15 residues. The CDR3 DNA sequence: TGTGCCAGCAGTTTGGACATCGGATCTGGAAACACCATATATTTT. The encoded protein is CASSLDIGSGNTIYF.

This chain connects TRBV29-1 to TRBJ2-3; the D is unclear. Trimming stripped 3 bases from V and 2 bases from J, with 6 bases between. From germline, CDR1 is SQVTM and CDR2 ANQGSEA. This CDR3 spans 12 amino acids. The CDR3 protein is CSVESYTDTQYF. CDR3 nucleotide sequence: TGCAGCGTTGAGTCTTACACAGATACGCAGTATTTT.